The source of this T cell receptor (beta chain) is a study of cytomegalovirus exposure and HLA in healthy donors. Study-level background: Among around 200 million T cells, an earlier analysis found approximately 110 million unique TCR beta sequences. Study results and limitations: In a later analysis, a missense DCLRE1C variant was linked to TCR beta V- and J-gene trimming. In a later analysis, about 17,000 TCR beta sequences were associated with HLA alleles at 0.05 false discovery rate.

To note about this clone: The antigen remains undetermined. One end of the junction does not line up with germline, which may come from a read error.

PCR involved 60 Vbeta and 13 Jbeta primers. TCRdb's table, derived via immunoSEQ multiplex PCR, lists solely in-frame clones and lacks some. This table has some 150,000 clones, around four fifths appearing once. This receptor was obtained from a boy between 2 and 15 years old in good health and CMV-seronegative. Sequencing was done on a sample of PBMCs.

The CDR3: CSSSPPGLAVSSYNEQFF. In DNA, the CDR3 is TGTTCCAGCAGCCCCCCGGGACTAGCCGTCAGCTCCTACAATGAGCAGTTCTTC. The chain links TRBV7-9 to TRBJ2-1; 9 bases agree with TRBD2. CDR3 length: 18 amino acids. Germline V lookup: CDR1 SEHNR, CDR2 FQNEAQ (reference sequence).